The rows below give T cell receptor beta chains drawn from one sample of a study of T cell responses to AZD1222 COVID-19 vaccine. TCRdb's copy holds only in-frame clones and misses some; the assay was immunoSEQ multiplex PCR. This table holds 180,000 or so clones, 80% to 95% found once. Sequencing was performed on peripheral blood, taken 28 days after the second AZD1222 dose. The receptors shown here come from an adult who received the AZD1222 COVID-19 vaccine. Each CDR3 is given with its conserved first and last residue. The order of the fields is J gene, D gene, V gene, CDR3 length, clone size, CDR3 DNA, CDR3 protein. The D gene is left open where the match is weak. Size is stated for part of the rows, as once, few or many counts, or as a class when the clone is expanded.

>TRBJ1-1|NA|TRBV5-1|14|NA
TGCGCCAGCAGCTTGGATACTCGATCCACTGAAGCTTTCTTT
CASSLDTRSTEAFF
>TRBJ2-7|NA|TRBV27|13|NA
TGTGCCAGCAGTTACCAGGGGCAGAACGAGCAGTACTTC
CASSYQGQNEQYF
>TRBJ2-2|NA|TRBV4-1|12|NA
TGCGCCAGCAGCCAAGCCACCGGGGAGCTGTTTTTT
CASSQATGELFF
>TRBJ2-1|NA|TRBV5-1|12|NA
TGCGCCAGCTCCAAGGACTACAATGAGCAGTTCTTC
CASSKDYNEQFF
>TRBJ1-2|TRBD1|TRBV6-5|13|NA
TGTGCCAGCAGTCGGGACAGGGTGGGCGGCTACACCTTC
CASSRDRVGGYTF
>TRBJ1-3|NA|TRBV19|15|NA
TGTGCCAGTAGGAGGCTCAGCAACTCTGGAAACACCATATATTTT
CASRRLSNSGNTIYF
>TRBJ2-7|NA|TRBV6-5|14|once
TGTGCCAGCAGTAAACAGGGATTCTCAGACGAGCAGTACTTC
CASSKQGFSDEQYF
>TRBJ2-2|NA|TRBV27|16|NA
TGTGCCAGCAGTCTTTCACGGGGGCAAGGGGGCGGGGAGCTGTTTTTT
CASSLSRGQGGGELFF
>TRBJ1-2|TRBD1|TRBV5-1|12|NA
TGCGCCAGCAGCCCGGGACAGTATGGCTACACCTTC
CASSPGQYGYTF
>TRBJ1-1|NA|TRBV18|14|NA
TGTGCCAGCTCAGCCCGACAGAGGAACACTGAAGCTTTCTTT
CASSARQRNTEAFF
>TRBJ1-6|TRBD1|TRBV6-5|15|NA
TGTGCCAGCAGTAATCTCGACAGGGGGCAATCACCCCTCCACTTT
CASSNLDRGQSPLHF
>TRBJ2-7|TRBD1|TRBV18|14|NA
TGTGCCAGCTCACTTGGGACAGGGGTCGGGGAGCAGTACTTC
CASSLGTGVGEQYF
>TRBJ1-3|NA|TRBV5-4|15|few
TGTGCCAGCAGCTTGAATACGCTCTCTGGAAACACCATATATTTT
CASSLNTLSGNTIYF
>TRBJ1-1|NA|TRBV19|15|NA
TGTGCCAGTAGTAAATCAGGACGGGGGAACACTGAAGCTTTCTTT
CASSKSGRGNTEAFF
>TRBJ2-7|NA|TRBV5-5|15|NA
TGTGCCAGCAGTAACAGGGATGGAGAATCCTACGAGCAGTACTTC
CASSNRDGESYEQYF
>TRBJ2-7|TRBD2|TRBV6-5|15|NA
TGTGCCAGCATAAGGACTAGCGGGAGCCTCTACGAGCAGTACTTC
CASIRTSGSLYEQYF
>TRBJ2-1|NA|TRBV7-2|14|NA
TGTGCCAGCAGCCTGGGACACGAGCGGAATGAGCAGTTCTTC
CASSLGHERNEQFF
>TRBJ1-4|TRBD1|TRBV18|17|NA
TGTGCCAGCTCACTCCGGACAGGGGGGAAAACTAATGAAAAACTGTTTTTT
CASSLRTGGKTNEKLFF
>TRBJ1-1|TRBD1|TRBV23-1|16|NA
TGCGCCAGCAGTTATTACCTGGGACAGGGAACCACTGAAGCTTTCTTT
CASSYYLGQGTTEAFF
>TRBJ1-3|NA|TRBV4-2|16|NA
TGTGCCAGCAGCCAAGATTCGAGAATCTCTGGAAACACCATATATTTT
CASSQDSRISGNTIYF
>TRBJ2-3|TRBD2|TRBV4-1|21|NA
TGCGCCAGCAGCCAACCTCCGTTACGAGCGGGGGCCTCACCCAGCACAGATACGCAGTATTTT
CASSQPPLRAGASPSTDTQYF
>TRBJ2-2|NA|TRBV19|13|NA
TGTGCCAGTAGCCCCTGGGGTACCGGGGAGCTGTTTTTT
CASSPWGTGELFF
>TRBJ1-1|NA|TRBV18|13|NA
TGTGCCAGCTCACCAGGGGGGAACACTGAAGCTTTCTTT
CASSPGGNTEAFF
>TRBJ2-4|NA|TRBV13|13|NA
TGTGCCAGCAGCGGAGGATCGGGGGACATTCAGTACTTC
CASSGGSGDIQYF
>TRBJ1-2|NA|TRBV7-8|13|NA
TGTGCCAGCAGCTTGCTTTTCGACTATGGCTACACCTTC
CASSLLFDYGYTF